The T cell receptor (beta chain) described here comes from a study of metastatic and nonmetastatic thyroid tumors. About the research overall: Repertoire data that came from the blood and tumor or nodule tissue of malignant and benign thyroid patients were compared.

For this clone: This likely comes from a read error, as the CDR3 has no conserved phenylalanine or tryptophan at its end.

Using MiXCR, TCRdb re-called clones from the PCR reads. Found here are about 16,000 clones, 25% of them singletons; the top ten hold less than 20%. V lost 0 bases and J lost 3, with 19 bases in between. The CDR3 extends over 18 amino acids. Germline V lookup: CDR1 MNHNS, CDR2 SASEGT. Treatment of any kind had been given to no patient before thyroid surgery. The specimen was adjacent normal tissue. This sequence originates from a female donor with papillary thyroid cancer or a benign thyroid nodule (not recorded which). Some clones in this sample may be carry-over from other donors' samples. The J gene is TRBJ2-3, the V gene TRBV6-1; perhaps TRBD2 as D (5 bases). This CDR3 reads CASSEAVNSWRITDTQYS. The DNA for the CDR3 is TGTGCCAGCAGTGAAGCGGTGAATAGCTGGAGGATAACAGATACGCAGTATTCT.